This T cell receptor beta chain stems from a study of cytotoxic CD8 clonotypes in ibrutinib-treated CLL. Assay used: immunoSEQ multiplex PCR; TCRdb lists only in-frame clones, some missing. The repertoire consists of 150,000 or so clones, with around 81% occurring once and the leading ten covering 6% to 9.5%. Material: PBMCs, obtained after 36 months of ibrutinib treatment. This receptor was identified in a human donor with chronic lymphocytic leukemia.

This CDR3 is CASTLAGAYNEQFF. As DNA, the CDR3 is TGCGCCAGCACCTTAGCGGGAGCCTACAATGAGCAGTTCTTC. The chain carries TRBV5-1 and TRBJ2-1; 9 bases match TRBD2. Germline loops: CDR1 SGHRS, CDR2 YFSETQ. This CDR3 contains 14 residues. The V segment lost 6 bases and the J segment 2 bases; nucleotides outside the gene matches: 3. The full variable domain, in which reference TRBV5-1 and TRBJ2-1 provide the parts outside the CDR3, is KAGVTQTPRYLIKTRGQQVTLSCSPISGHRSVSWYQQTPGQGLQFLFEYFSETQRNKGNFPGRFSGRQFSNSRSEMNVSTLELGDSALYLCASTLAGAYNEQFFGPGTRLTVL.